The 19 T cell receptor beta chains listed next were all sequenced from one sample in a study of T cell changes during pregnancy in multiple sclerosis. Sequenced by immunoSEQ multiplex PCR; TCRdb stores in-frame clones only, minus some. The sample lists 50,000 to 80,000 clones, about 91% occurring once. Here the sequenced sample was CD8+ T cells from peripheral blood mononuclear cells, taken before pregnancy. All receptors derive from a female donor with multiple sclerosis, enrolled in a pregnancy study.

The chain employs TRBV2 and TRBJ2-7; 7 bases align to TRBD1. The germline CDR1 and CDR2 sequences are SNHLY and FYNNEI. Trimming took 5 bases from V and 3 from J; bases not matched to a gene: 4. CDR3 length equals 13 residues. CDR3 bases: TGTGCCAGCAGTACCTGGACAGGCTACGAGCAGTACTTC. Translation: CASSTWTGYEQYF.

The chain has TRBV7-9 and TRBJ2-3; possibly TRBD2 for D (5 bases). CDR3 length: 16 amino acids. The germline gives CDR1 SEHNR, CDR2 FQNEAQ (reference sequence). Trimming cost V 2 bases and J 2 bases, with 14 bases left between them. The CDR3 sequence: CASSLYERTYTDTQYF. The CDR3 coding sequence is TGTGCCAGCAGCTTATACGAGCGGACGTACACAGATACGCAGTATTTT.

CDR3 sequence reads: CASSSGTTSEAFF. The CDR3 nucleotides read TGTGCCAGCAGTTCGGGGACAACCTCTGAAGCTTTCTTT. The gene calls are TRBV2 and TRBJ1-1, with D perhaps TRBD1 (6 bases). The CDR3 spans 13 residues. CDR1 SNHLY and CDR2 FYNNEI come from the germline V gene. Trimming removed 5 bases at V and 6 bases at J, with 13 bases between.

This sequence joins TRBV7-8 and TRBJ2-7; TRBD1 matches 9 bases. V lost 0 bases and J lost 3; bases outside the gene matches: 6. Germline V gives CDR1 SGHVS, CDR2 FQNEAQ. The CDR3 is 16 amino acids. Here the CDR3 DNA reads TGTGCCAGCAGCTTAGCGGGACAGGGAGGAATCTACGAGCAGTACTTC. Amino acid sequence: CASSLAGQGGIYEQYF. Full variable domain (remainder filled in from reference TRBV7-8 and TRBJ2-7): GAGVSQSPRYKVAKRGQDVALRCDPISGHVSLFWYQQALGQGPEFLTYFQNEAQLDKSGLPSDRFFAERPEGSVSTLKIQRTQQEDSAVYLCASSLAGQGGIYEQYFGPGTRLTVT.

As concerns this clone: Germline is not matched at one junction end, which may reflect a read error. The identical CDR3 is also encoded by other nucleotide sequences in the sample. The J gene is TRBJ1-2, the V gene TRBV29-1; a weak D match, TRBD1 (6 bases). CDR3 length equals 12 residues. Germline-derived CDR1 and CDR2 are SQVTM and ANQGSEA. The CDR3 nucleotides are TGCAGCGTGGAAGGGGGGGACTATGGCTACACCTTC. Its protein product is CSVEGGDYGYTF.

This chain connects TRBV29-1 to TRBJ1-1; D is possibly TRBD1 (6 bases). There are 12 residues in the CDR3. Germline assignment: CDR1 SQVTM and CDR2 ANQGSEA. CDR3 DNA: TGCCAAGGGTCGACAGGGAACACTGAAGCTTTCTTT. As protein: CQGSTGNTEAFF.

This chain joins TRBV1 and TRBJ1-5. TRBV1 is assigned pseudogene status. The CDR3 consists of 17 residues. Here the CDR3 reads CTSSQEGGLESNQPQHF. CDR3 in DNA: TGCACCAGCAGCCAAGAAGGCGGCCTTGAGAGCAATCAGCCCCAGCATTTT.

The chain joins TRBV30 to TRBJ2-5; 9 bases map to TRBD1. CDR1 GTSNPN and CDR2 SVGIG come from the germline V gene (reference sequence). The V segment lost 0 bases and the J segment 3 bases; nucleotides outside the gene matches: 2. CDR3 length: 14 amino acids. The CDR3 DNA follows: TGTGCCTGGAGTGTAGGGACAGGGAAAGAGACCCAGTACTTC. It translates to CAWSVGTGKETQYF.

The chain uses TRBV2 and TRBJ2-5; D perhaps matches TRBD2 (5 bases). Trimming pared 6 bases from V and 2 bases from J, leaving 19 bases between. Per germline, CDR1 SNHLY and CDR2 FYNNEI. The CDR3 consists of 16 residues. CDR3 nucleotides: TGTGCCAGCAGGGACTTTAGGACGTCTCTTCAAGAGACCCAGTACTTC. It yields the protein CASRDFRTSLQETQYF.

This chain's CDR3 is CASSLTGTGDEQYF. As DNA, the CDR3 is TGTGCCAGCAGCCTTACCGGGACAGGGGACGAGCAGTACTTC. This chain joins TRBV14 and TRBJ2-7, with TRBD1 identical over 10 bases. CDR1 is SGHDN and CDR2 is FVKESK in the germline V gene. The V segment lost 4 bases and the J segment 5 bases; nucleotides outside the gene matches: 5. The CDR3 runs 14 residues.

The chain has TRBV5-5 and TRBJ1-4; 7 nucleotides line up with TRBD1. The CDR3 totals 15 residues. J was trimmed by 5 bases and V by 4 bases; bases with no gene match: 8. CDR1 is SGHKS and CDR2 is YYEKEE in the germline V gene (reference sequence). The DNA of the CDR3 is TGTGCCAGCAGCACTTCCGGGACAGCAAATGAAAAACTGTTTTTT. This sequence encodes CASSTSGTANEKLFF.

The V call is TRBV7-9, the J call TRBJ2-7, with TRBD2 identical over 11 bases. The CDR3 extends over 14 amino acids. V trimming: 4 bases; J trimming: 7 bases; junction bases outside the gene matches: 6. Looked up from germline, CDR1 is SEHNR and CDR2 is FQNEAQ (reference sequence). CDR3 in amino acids: CASSSLAGGGEQYF. CDR3 DNA sequence: TGTGCCAGCAGCTCGCTAGCGGGGGGCGGGGAGCAGTACTTC.

The chain couples TRBV19 to TRBJ1-6; 9 bases match TRBD1. The germline CDR1 and CDR2 sequences are LNHDA and SQIVND (reference sequence). The CDR3 length is 14 residues. V lost 5 bases to trimming and J lost 13 bases; unmatched junction nucleotides: 9. The CDR3 DNA is TGTGCCAGTAGTCTGACAGGGGGTAGTATCCCCCTCCACTTT. It specifies CASSLTGGSIPLHF.

This chain joins TRBV16 and TRBJ1-2; TRBD1 matches 7 bases. The CDR3 has 15 amino acids. Germline lookup yields CDR1 KGHSY and CDR2 FQNENV. The V gene end was trimmed by 0 bases and the J gene end by 2 bases; junction bases not matched to a gene: 3. This CDR3 is CASSQSATGNYGYTF. CDR3 sequence (DNA): TGTGCCAGCAGCCAATCGGCGACAGGGAACTATGGCTACACCTTC. The whole variable domain, remainder taken from reference TRBV16 and TRBJ1-2, is GEEVAQTPKHLVRGEGQKAKLYCAPIKGHSYVFWYQQVLKNEFKFLISFQNENVFDETGMPKERFSAKCLPNSPCSLEIQATKLEDSAVYFCASSQSATGNYGYTFGSGTRLTVV.

The chain has TRBV7-9 and TRBJ2-5, with D perhaps matching TRBD2 (6 bases). Per germline, CDR1 SEHNR and CDR2 FQNEAQ (reference sequence). The germline V and J ends were trimmed by 2 bases and 5 bases, with 12 bases remaining between them. This CDR3 comprises 14 residues. In DNA form, the CDR3 reads TGTGCCAGCAGCTTACCGGCAGGGAGGGAGACCCAGTACTTC. This codes for CASSLPAGRETQYF.

This clone occurred a few times. This sequence joins TRBV19 and TRBJ1-3; tentative D call: TRBD1 (6 bases). This CDR3 comprises 15 residues. Germline CDR1 is LNHDA and CDR2 is SQIVND (reference sequence). The V gene lost 5 bases and the J gene lost 3 bases, with 14 bases spanning the gap. The CDR3 DNA sequence: TGTGCCAGTAGTGCCGGACAGCATCTTGGAAACACCATATATTTT. Residues: CASSAGQHLGNTIYF.

The V call is TRBV6-4, the J call TRBJ2-1; D is ambiguous. The CDR3 totals 14 residues. Trimming cost V 0 bases and J 7 bases, with 10 bases left between them. Germline V gives CDR1 MRHNA, CDR2 SNTAGT. The CDR3 loop is CASSDSLGANEQFF. CDR3 in DNA: TGTGCCAGCAGTGACTCTCTAGGCGCAAATGAGCAGTTCTTC.

The chain is built from TRBV5-1 and TRBJ2-5; the match to TRBD1 covers 8 bases. The ends lost 4 bases at V and 6 bases at J; junction bases unmatched: 14. Germline V CDR1 and CDR2: SGHRS, YFSETQ. The CDR3 covers 16 residues. The CDR3 coding sequence is TGCGCCAGCAGCCTCCCCCCGGACAGGGACAAACAGACCCAGTACTTC. It is translated as CASSLPPDRDKQTQYF.

In its sample, this clone was seen a few times. This chain links TRBV19 with TRBJ1-1; D ambiguous. This CDR3 has 13 residues. Germline CDR1 LNHDA, CDR2 SQIVND (reference sequence). V lost 3 bases, J lost 5 bases, and 10 bases lay in between. In DNA form, the CDR3 reads TGTGCCAGTAGTATTTCTTCCGGGACTGAAGCTTTCTTT. Its protein product is CASSISSGTEAFF.